This T cell receptor beta chain was identified during a study of T cells after yellow fever vaccination. Study-level background: Preparation of fractions with low cell numbers was performed using SMART-Seq v4 Ultra Low Input. Findings and caveats of the study: The CD4 compartment and the CD8 compartment contained a small share of clonotypes in common. From the bulk population, abundant clonotypes could contaminate and appear within FACS-sorted repertoires.

This clonotype was seen ten or more times. The target antigen is unknown. 5'RACE template switching added a universal primer site and UMIs to TCR cDNA. TCRdb itself ran the 5' RACE reads through MiXCR, one entry per CDR3 protein. Of under 400,000 distinct CDR3 sequences listed, around 12% were seen once; the top ten hold 2.5% to 3.5%. Trimming removed 4 bases at V and 6 bases at J, with 16 bases between. The CDR3 extends over 14 amino acids. Germline lookup yields CDR1 SGHTA and CDR2 FQGNSA. This clonotype originated in a man aged 18 to 29 who received the YFV17D yellow fever vaccine. V gene TRBV7-2 combines with J gene TRBJ2-7; a possible D gene is TRBD2 (6 bases). Sequencing used CD4+ T cells sorted from PBMCs, obtained 15 days after the yellow fever booster vaccination. The CDR3 bases are TGTGCCAGCAGCTCCCGAGTTTCGGAGGGCGAGCAGTACTTC. Its protein product is CASSSRVSEGEQYF.